Listed below are T cell receptor beta chains from one sample, sequenced in a study of vaccination and CD4 T cells after COVID-19. These receptors have no identified antigens. TCRdb reprocessed the PCR reads with MiXCR, giving one entry per CDR3 protein. The sample yields some 5,400 distinct CDR3 sequences, about 47% seen once. Specimen: CD4+ T cells from blood, cultured in vitro. These receptors originate from a human donor who had recovered from COVID-19. Both conserved end residues are part of each CDR3. Where a row states a size, it is once, few, many or the class of an expanded clone; other rows omit it.

j_call clone_size v_call cdr3_aa
TRBJ2-3 - TRBV5-1 CASSLTGVLPDTQYF
TRBJ1-5 few TRBV15 CATSHISYQPQHF
TRBJ1-5 - TRBV27 CASSLLGGPGNQPQHF
TRBJ2-1 - TRBV2 CASGTYNEQFF
TRBJ2-5 - TRBV4-1 CASSRIAGGQETQYF
TRBJ1-2 few TRBV6-1 CASTKNRGPGGYGYTF
TRBJ1-1 few TRBV27 CASSLSGTGSAGYTEAFF
TRBJ2-3 - TRBV21-1 CASSKGDRVRSTDTQYF
TRBJ1-1 few TRBV7-3 CASSFDGNAEAFF
TRBJ2-2 - TRBV2 CASSVDRRNTGELFF
TRBJ1-4 few TRBV27 CASIVFRGRREKLFF
TRBJ1-1 - TRBV19 CASTDRGPHPTEAFF
TRBJ2-2 - TRBV7-3 CASSLTGGQGLNTGELFF
TRBJ2-2 few TRBV5-1 CASSLKGNTGELFF
TRBJ1-4 few TRBV2 CASSEGRDGGKLFF
TRBJ1-6 few TRBV6-1 CASSGGGSSYNSPLHF
TRBJ2-1 - TRBV20-1 CSALLAGTTYSYNEQFF
TRBJ2-5 - TRBV7-9 CASSLVPETQYF
TRBJ1-2 few TRBV20-1 CSARTSGYGYTF
TRBJ2-3 - TRBV7-8 CASSYGRELITDTQYF
TRBJ2-1 - TRBV5-4 CASSLGLATDYNEQFF
TRBJ1-2 - TRBV6-1 CASRLGTGSYGYTF
TRBJ2-5 few TRBV7-5 CISVPEAPTPRGTEETQYF
TRBJ2-1 - TRBV20-1 CSAILAGGISYNEQFF
TRBJ2-7 - TRBV7-6 CASSSGESSGSEQYF
TRBJ2-3 - TRBV6-2/TRBV6-3 CASSPGQVWDTQYF
TRBJ1-2 - TRBV6-2/TRBV6-3 CASSTGRIYGYTF
TRBJ2-3 - TRBV19 CASSISGQAWKYF
TRBJ2-1 - TRBV25-1 CASSTGVRNEQFF